The entry below gives a single T cell receptor beta chain sequence along with its context. The antigen it binds to is not known. One base away there is no much larger clone; base qualities are not given. Using the deep immunoSEQ assay, TCR CDR3 regions were amplified from genomic DNA by multiplex PCR. Genomic DNA extracted from each cell subset was distributed evenly over all wells of several immunoSEQ 96-well plates, and each plate served as one replicate. For sorted subsets, roughly 0.2 ug genomic DNA, equal to some 30,000 T cell genomes, was loaded into each replicate PCR. The purified libraries were quantified using a Qubit 3.0 fluorometer, sized with a Bioanalyzer 2100, and then quantified again using the KAPA Library Quantification kit. A separate single-read 150-cycle Illumina NextSeq 550 flow cell was used to sequence each immunoSEQ 96-well plate. Concerning the study's data processing: Because the immunoSEQ output held only junctional sequences and lacked quality scores, the filtering could not match the filtering applied to full-length reads. Sequences were annotated with PyIR, a Python wrapper for IgBLAST v1.9, and V/J genes and CDR3 were assigned using IMGT germline references. Reads with weak V/J assignments (E-value above 1e-6), missing CDR3, stop codons, out-of-frame junctions, or ambiguous translated residues were removed. V3J clonotypes were defined as sequences sharing the same inferred V gene, J gene, and CDR3 amino acid sequence. To compute the percentage overlap between repertoires, the number of shared unique clonotypes was divided by the size of the smaller repertoire. Three approaches were used to assess repertoire richness: RTK rarefaction, the Chao1 estimator, and Recon v2.1 estimates of unobserved clonotypes. Generation probabilities were computed with OLGA for all TCRbeta clonotypes obtained by the gDNA method from four donors. This immuneACCESS table, as held by TCRdb, lists in-frame sequences with V and J called but not all clones. Of the missing ones, under half trace to an unresolved V gene in checked studies; the others have no known cause. That table is the source of V, J and clone size, and D and trimming were worked out from the DNA. Across this sample there are hundreds of thousands of clones, with about 91% seen only once. The top ten clonotypes cover 24% of the sample.

This sample is drawn from a study of shared clonotypes between healthy human individuals (dated by TCRdb to 2018 to 2020). In terms of the full investigation: A few men and two women, aged 18 to 49 years, made up the cohort. Per donor, three plates each were used for CD4 naive and CD4 memory, two for CD8 naive, and one for CD8 memory. To estimate repertoire size and how much clonotypes are shared between individuals, the study performed deep sequencing of blood TCR repertoires from a few healthy adults. Between about 0.9 and 9 billion PBMCs per donor were obtained by leukapheresis. To increase sequencing depth and limit assay-specific biases, different laboratories used diverse techniques to prepare libraries and sequence TCR repertoires. General study outcomes and caveats: Higher generation probabilities were observed for clonotypes shared by all four sorted-subset donors than for non-shared clonotypes. The genetic and exposure-history diversity represented was limited by the small number of donors. Sampling was restricted to blood, and TCR repertoires in tissues likely differ from the TCR repertoires found in blood. Pairwise subsampling indicated that sequencing depth was expected to affect the degree of clonotype sharing among donors. Rarefaction of sorted-subset datasets indicated incomplete sequencing despite the large sequencing depth. Across a handful of donors, roughly 5.4% of naive CD4, over 3% of naive CD8, roughly 2.2% of memory CD4, and over 0.35% of memory CD8 clonotypes were shared. Larger estimated clonotype richness was generally found for naive subsets than for memory subsets.

For the CD8 naive samples, CD45RO-negative cells were positively selected for CCR7, yielding a CD45RA+CCR7+ population from which TemRA cells were excluded. Healthy HIV-negative adults with no recently reported acute infections or vaccinations were included as donors. All donors were Caucasian adults living in Nashville, Tennessee, USA. Blood was obtained by leukapheresis, after which PBMCs were separated by Ficoll-Histopaque density gradient centrifugation and cryopreserved in liquid nitrogen vapor phase. Purity and quantity of every magnetically sorted T cell population were checked by analytical flow cytometry. Genomic DNA was isolated from every sorted fraction and measured by UV absorbance on a Nanodrop 2000c. V and J are trimmed by 0 bases and 3 bases, and the gene matches miss 2 bases of the junction. The CDR3, cysteine through phenylalanine, is 14 amino acids long. The entry retains the CDR3 DNA only, 42 bases that are in frame from base 1. From the germline V gene, CDR1 is MNHEY and CDR2 is SVGAGI.

The specimen sequenced was naive CD8+ T cells sorted from blood. In the paper's terms, the cell subset or site label means: CD45RA+CCR7+. The rearranged chain carries TRBV6-5 and TRBJ2-7; the central 7 bases match TRBD2. The clonotype was recovered from a man aged 25-45 years in good health. The CDR3 sequence is CASSYSGGNYEQYF. The nucleotides are TGTGCCAGCAGTTACTCGGGGGGGAACTACGAGCAGTACTTC.